These 4 T cell receptor beta chains originate from one sample sequenced in a study of T cells of healthy individuals. One entry per CDR3 protein, called by TCRdb with MiXCR from the 5' RACE reads. The sample carries more than 85,000 distinct CDR3 sequences, roughly 18% recorded once. The receptors were gathered from a human donor in good health.

This clonotype occurred a few times. This rearrangement joins TRBV4-3 to TRBJ2-3; 9 positions match TRBD2. The CDR3 is 16 residues long. Trimming at V came to 0 bases and at J to 5 bases, leaving 6 bases not matched to a gene. CDR1 is LGHNA and CDR2 is YSLEER in the germline V gene. CDR3 sequence (DNA): TGCGCCAGCAGCCAAGATCTAGCGGGGCGGGGAGATACGCAGTATTTT. Translation: CASSQDLAGRGDTQYF.

This clonotype showed up just a few times. The chain combines TRBV2 with TRBJ2-7; D ambiguous. Deletions cut 6 bases from V and 2 bases from J, with 8 bases between. The CDR3 covers 12 residues. Germline V CDR1 and CDR2: SNHLY, FYNNEI. In DNA form, the CDR3 reads TGTGCCAGCAGGGACCAAACCTACGAGCAGTACTTC. As protein: CASRDQTYEQYF. Filled out from reference TRBV2 and TRBJ2-7, the complete variable domain reads EPEVTQTPSHQVTQMGQEVILRCVPISNHLYFYWYRQILGQKVEFLVSFYNNEISEKSEIFDDQFSVERPDGSNFTLKIRSTKLEDSAMYFCASRDQTYEQYFGPGTRLTVT.

Only a few counts were recorded for this clonotype. The chain joins TRBV3-1 to TRBJ2-7; tentative D call: TRBD1 (6 bases). The CDR3 is made up of 14 amino acids. The germline gives CDR1 LGHDT, CDR2 YNNKEL (reference sequence). Trimming stripped 2 bases from V and 3 bases from J, with 11 bases between. The CDR3 is CASSQSRGFYEQYF. CDR3 nucleotides: TGTGCCAGCAGCCAATCCAGGGGTTTCTACGAGCAGTACTTC.

This clonotype was picked up many times. The chain joins TRBV5-1 to TRBJ2-7, with a possible D match to TRBD1 (5 bases). CDR1 is SGHRS, CDR2 YFSETQ, per germline. Trimming stripped 1 base from V and 3 bases from J, with 8 bases between. The CDR3 has 13 amino acids. The CDR3 reads CASSLLGHYEQYF. The DNA of the CDR3 is TGCGCCAGCAGCTTGTTAGGACACTACGAGCAGTACTTC.